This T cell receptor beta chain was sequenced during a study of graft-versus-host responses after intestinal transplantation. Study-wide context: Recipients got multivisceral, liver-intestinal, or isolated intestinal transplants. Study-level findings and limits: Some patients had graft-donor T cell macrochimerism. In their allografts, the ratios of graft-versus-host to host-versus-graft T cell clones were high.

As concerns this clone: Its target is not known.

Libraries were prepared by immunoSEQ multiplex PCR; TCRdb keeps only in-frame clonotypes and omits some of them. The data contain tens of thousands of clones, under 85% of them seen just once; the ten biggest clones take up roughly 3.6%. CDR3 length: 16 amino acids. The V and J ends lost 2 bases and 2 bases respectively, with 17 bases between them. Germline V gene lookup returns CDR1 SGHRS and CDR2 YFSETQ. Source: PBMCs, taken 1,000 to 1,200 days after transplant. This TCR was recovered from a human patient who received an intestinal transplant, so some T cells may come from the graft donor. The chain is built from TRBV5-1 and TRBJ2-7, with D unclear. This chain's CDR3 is CASSLDGQSSPYEQYF. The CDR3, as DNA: TGCGCCAGCAGCTTAGATGGGCAGTCATCCCCCTACGAGCAGTACTTC.